This T cell receptor beta chain was profiled in a study of control samples from healthy donors and cancer patients. Libraries were prepared by immunoSEQ multiplex PCR; TCRdb keeps only in-frame clonotypes and omits some of them. The table lists approximately 70,000 clones, more than 70% of them singletons. Material: PBMCs. The TCR sequence derives from a man in his 60s with colorectal cancer.

CDR3 nucleotides: TGTGCCACCAGCAGAGTAGGGACAGGGGGCGACGAGCAGTACTTC. Translated: CATSRVGTGGDEQYF. The chain combines TRBV15 with TRBJ2-7; 12 bases are a match to TRBD1. Germline V CDR1 and CDR2: LNHNV, YYDKDF (reference sequence). V shed 1 base, J shed 5 bases, and the junction held 3 bases outside the gene matches. The CDR3 is made up of 15 amino acids.